These T cell receptor beta chains were read from a single sample in a study of cytomegalovirus exposure and HLA in healthy donors. Libraries were prepared by immunoSEQ multiplex PCR; TCRdb keeps only in-frame clonotypes and omits some of them. There are 95,000 to 110,000 clones in the sample; 77% occur only once, and around 4% lies in the top ten. Sample: PBMCs. The receptors were gathered from a male donor in good health and CMV-seronegative. The conserved cysteine and the conserved F or W are not part of the CDR3 here.

v_call	j_call	cdr3_aa
TRBV15	TRBJ2-3	ATSTGLAGATDTQY
TRBV19	TRBJ1-3	ASTPRGVSSSGNTIY
TRBV30	TRBJ2-7	AWSTGTGAYEQY
TRBV6-4	TRBJ1-4	ASSDSTGTGEEKLF
TRBV6-1	TRBJ2-7	ASMTGGAAYEQY
TRBV30	TRBJ1-2	ARRTGGGWYGYT
TRBV12-5	TRBJ2-5	ASGTTGGRETQY
TRBV30	TRBJ2-7	AWNQGLYEQY
TRBV7-2	TRBJ2-7	ASSLKGLSYEQY
TRBV7-9	TRBJ1-1	ASTRSLHEAF
TRBV4-1	TRBJ1-3	ASRIGRRCAPRSSGNTIY
TRBV2	TRBJ2-7	ASSIDRQAYEQY
TRBV5-1	TRBJ2-5	ASRLGRTSAQETQY
TRBV4-1	TRBJ2-4	ASSQDSGADIQY
TRBV5-1	TRBJ2-4	ASSLVSGRENIQY
TRBV19	TRBJ1-1	ASSLRQKAF
TRBV19	TRBJ1-1	ASRDRAREAF
TRBV28	TRBJ2-7	ASSPGGQDYEQY
TRBV29-1	TRBJ2-1	SVVPVRSSYNEQF
TRBV5-4	TRBJ2-1	ASSSNLNEQF
TRBV4-1	TRBJ2-1	ASSQDTNWDRDFSSSYNEQF
TRBV7-2	TRBJ2-7	ASSRRRDRPYEQY
TRBV5-1	TRBJ2-7	ASSFRQRSYEQY
TRBV29-1	TRBJ2-7	SVDGSHSYEQY
TRBV27	TRBJ1-5	ASSLQGLNQPQH
TRBV4-2	TRBJ2-7	ASSQRGSEQY
TRBV4-1	TRBJ2-7	ASSPRQGHDEQY
TRBV7-9	TRBJ2-1	ASSGRGIEQF
TRBV18	TRBJ2-7	ASSPPDSGPYEQY
TRBV23-1	TRBJ1-1	ASSQRQGRRDTEAF
TRBV10-3	TRBJ2-5	AISESEGGSAPQETQY
TRBV7-9	NA	ASSLPGQSYEQY
TRBV7-2	TRBJ1-5	ASSLKGGWEPQH
TRBV7-2	TRBJ2-5	ASSYTGAGETQY
TRBV15	TRBJ2-7	ATSTGDFGTHNYEQY
TRBV7-8	TRBJ1-1	ASSVQVMNTEAF
TRBV29-1	TRBJ1-3	SVGDRVGNTIY
TRBV25-1	TRBJ2-1	ASSEINRSEQF
TRBV5-4	TRBJ1-2	ASSSGGYDGYT
TRBV7-9	TRBJ2-7	ASSAGTGTYEQY
TRBV10-2	TRBJ2-5	ASSDPGTGGKETQY
TRBV27	TRBJ2-7	ASSLASGRASSYEQY